Described below is a single TCR beta chain sequence and its context. The antigen remains unidentified. Trimming removed 11 bases from V and 3 bases from J, with 18 bases in between. From germline, CDR1 is WNHNN and CDR2 SYGVQD (reference sequence). The CDR3 runs 14 residues. The sample originates from a study of response to subunit inactivated influenza vaccine. TCRdb recomputed calls from the RT-PCR reads with MiXCR, one row per CDR3 protein. The repertoire holds some 500,000 distinct CDR3 sequences, 25% seen once, with 1.9% in the top ten. Study-level points and caveats: That few new T cells are recruited by each seasonal influenza vaccination was the authors' suggestion.

The sequences come from CD4+ T cells sorted from PBMCs, collected less than 6 days after vaccination. This sequence originates from a man between 50 and 59 years old who received an inactivated influenza vaccine. The rearrangement joins TRBV10-1 to TRBJ2-3; D not resolved. DNA of the CDR3: TGCGCCGGGTCCGGGTCTCGAAGAACAGATACGCAGTATTTT. This translates into CAGSGSRRTDTQYF.